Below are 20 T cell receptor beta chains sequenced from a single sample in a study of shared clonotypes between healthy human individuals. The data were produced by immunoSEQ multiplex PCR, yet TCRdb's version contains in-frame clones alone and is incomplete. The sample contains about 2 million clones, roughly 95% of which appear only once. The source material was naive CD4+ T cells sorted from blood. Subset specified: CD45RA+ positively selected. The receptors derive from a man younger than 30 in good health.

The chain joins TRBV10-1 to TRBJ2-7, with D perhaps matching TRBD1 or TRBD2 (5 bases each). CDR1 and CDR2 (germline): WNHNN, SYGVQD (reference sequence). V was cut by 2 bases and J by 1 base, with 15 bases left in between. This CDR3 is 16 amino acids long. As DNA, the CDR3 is TGCGCCAGCAGTGAGCCGGGGCTCCCTGTATCCTACGAGCAGTACTTC. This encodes CASSEPGLPVSYEQYF.

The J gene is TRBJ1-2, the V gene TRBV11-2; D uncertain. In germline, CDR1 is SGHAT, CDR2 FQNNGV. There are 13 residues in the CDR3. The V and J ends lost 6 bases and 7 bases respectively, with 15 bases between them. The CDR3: CASREPAAGGYTF. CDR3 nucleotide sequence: TGTGCCAGCAGGGAACCCGCGGCCGGTGGCTACACCTTC.

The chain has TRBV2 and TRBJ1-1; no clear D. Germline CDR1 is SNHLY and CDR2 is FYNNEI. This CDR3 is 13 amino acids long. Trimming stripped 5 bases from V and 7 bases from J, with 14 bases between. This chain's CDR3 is CASSIRGEGEAFF. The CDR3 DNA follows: TGTGCCAGCAGTATTCGTGGTGAGGGTGAAGCTTTCTTT.

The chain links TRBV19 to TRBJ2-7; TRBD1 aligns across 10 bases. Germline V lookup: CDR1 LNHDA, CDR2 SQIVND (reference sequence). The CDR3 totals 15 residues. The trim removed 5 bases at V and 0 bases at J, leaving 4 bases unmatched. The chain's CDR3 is CASSSGTGVSYEQYF. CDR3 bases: TGTGCCAGTAGTTCCGGGACAGGGGTCTCCTACGAGCAGTACTTC.

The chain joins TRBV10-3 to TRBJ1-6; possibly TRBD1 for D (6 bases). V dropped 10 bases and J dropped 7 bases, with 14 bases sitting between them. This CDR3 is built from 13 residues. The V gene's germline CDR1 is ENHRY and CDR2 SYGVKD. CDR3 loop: CATRDKMNSPLHF. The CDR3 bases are TGTGCCACCCGGGACAAGATGAATTCACCCCTCCACTTT.

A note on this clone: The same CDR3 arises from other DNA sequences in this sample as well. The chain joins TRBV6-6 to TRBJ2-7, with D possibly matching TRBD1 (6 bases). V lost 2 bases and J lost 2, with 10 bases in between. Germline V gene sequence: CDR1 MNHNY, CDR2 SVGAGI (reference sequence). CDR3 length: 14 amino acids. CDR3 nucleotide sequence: TGTGCCAGCAGTTACGGCCAGGGGCCCTACGAGCAGTACTTC. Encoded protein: CASSYGQGPYEQYF.

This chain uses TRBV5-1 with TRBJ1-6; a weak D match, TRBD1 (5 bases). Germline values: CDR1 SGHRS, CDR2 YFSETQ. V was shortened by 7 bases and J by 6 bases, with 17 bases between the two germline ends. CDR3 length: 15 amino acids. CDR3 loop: CASPGWGIVNSPLHF. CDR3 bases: TGCGCCAGCCCTGGGTGGGGGATTGTTAATTCACCCCTCCACTTT.

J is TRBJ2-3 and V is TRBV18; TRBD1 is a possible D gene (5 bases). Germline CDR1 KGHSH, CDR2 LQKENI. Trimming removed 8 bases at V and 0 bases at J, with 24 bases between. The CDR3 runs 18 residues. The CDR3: CASSPATWTRLSTDTQYF. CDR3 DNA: TGTGCCAGCAGCCCGGCAACCTGGACACGTCTAAGCACAGATACGCAGTATTTT.

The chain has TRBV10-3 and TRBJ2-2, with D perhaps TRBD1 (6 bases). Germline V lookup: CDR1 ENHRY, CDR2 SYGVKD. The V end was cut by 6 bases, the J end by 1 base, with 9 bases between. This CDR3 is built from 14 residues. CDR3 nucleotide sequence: TGTGCCATCAGCCCGGGACAGAACACCGGGGAGCTGTTTTTT. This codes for CAISPGQNTGELFF.

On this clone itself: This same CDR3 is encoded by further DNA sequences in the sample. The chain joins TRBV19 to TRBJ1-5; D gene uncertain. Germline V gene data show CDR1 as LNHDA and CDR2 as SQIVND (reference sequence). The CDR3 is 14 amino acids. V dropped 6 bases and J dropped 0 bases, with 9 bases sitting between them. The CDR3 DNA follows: TGTGCCAGTAGGACGGGGAATAGCAATCAGCCCCAGCATTTT. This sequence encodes CASRTGNSNQPQHF.

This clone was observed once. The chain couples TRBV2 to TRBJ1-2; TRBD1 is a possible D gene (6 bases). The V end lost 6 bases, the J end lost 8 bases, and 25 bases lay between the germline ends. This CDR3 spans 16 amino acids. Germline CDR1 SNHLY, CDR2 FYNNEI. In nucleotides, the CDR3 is TGTGCCAGCAGCCGGCCGGGACACAATGAGGACGAAGGCTACACCTTC. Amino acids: CASSRPGHNEDEGYTF.

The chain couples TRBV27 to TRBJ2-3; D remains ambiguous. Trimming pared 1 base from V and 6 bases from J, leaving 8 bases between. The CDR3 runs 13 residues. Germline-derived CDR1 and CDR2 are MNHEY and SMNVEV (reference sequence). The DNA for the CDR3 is TGTGCCAGCAGTTTATTATACGGGGATACGCAGTATTTT. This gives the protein CASSLLYGDTQYF.

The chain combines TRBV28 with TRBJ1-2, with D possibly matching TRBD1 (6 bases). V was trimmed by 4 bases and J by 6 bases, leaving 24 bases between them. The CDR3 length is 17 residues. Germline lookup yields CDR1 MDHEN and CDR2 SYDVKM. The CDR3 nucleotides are TGTGCCAGCAGTTCTTCATCTTTTACAGGGCCACCAAATGGCTACACCTTC. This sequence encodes CASSSSSFTGPPNGYTF.

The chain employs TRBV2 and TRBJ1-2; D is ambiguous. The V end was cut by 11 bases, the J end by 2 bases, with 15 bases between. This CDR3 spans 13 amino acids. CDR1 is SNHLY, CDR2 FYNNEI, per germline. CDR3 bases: TGTGCCTTCCTCGGGGAATGGAACTATGGCTACACCTTC. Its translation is CAFLGEWNYGYTF.

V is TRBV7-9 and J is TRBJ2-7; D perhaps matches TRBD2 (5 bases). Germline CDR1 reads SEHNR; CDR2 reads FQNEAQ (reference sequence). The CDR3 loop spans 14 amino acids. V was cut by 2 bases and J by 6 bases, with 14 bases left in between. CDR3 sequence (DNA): TGTGCCAGCAGCTTAACGGGGAAATCTGGCGAGCAGTACTTC. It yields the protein CASSLTGKSGEQYF.

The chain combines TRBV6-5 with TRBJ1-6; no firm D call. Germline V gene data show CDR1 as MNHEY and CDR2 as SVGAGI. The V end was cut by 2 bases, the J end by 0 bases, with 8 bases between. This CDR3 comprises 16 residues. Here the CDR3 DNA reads TGTGCCAGCAGTTACCAGGCTCGCTCCTATAATTCACCCCTCCACTTT. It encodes CASSYQARSYNSPLHF.

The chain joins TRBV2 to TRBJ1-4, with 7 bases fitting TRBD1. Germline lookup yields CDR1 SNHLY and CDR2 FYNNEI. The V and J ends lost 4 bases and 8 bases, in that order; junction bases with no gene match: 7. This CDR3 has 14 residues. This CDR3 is CASSGQGGLEKLFF. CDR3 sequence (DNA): TGTGCCAGCAGTGGACAGGGCGGACTAGAAAAACTGTTTTTT.

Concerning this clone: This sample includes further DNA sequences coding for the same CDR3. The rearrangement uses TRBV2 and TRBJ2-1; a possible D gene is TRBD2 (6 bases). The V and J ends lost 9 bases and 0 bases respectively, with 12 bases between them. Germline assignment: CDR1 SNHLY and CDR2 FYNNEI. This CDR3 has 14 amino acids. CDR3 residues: CASSAGLSYNEQFF. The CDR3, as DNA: TGTGCCAGTTCAGCGGGTCTCTCCTACAATGAGCAGTTCTTC.

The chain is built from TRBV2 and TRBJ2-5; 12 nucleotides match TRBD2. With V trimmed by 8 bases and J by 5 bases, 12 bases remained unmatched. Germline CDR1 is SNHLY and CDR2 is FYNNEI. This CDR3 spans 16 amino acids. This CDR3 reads CASLRASGGAWETQYF. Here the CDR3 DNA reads TGTGCCAGCCTGAGGGCTAGCGGGGGGGCTTGGGAGACCCAGTACTTC. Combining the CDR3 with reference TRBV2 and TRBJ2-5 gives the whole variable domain EPEVTQTPSHQVTQMGQEVILRCVPISNHLYFYWYRQILGQKVEFLVSFYNNEISEKSEIFDDQFSVERPDGSNFTLKIRSTKLEDSAMYFCASLRASGGAWETQYFGPGTRLLVL.

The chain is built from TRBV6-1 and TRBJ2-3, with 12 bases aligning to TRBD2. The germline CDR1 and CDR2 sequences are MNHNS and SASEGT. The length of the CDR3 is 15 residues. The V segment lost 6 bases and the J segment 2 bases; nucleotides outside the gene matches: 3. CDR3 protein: CASRLAGGTTDTQYF. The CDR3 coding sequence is TGTGCCAGCAGGCTAGCGGGGGGGACCACAGATACGCAGTATTTT.